The 19 T cell receptor beta chains presented below share a single source sample, sequenced in a study of regulatory T cells in long-lasting Graves disease. Sequencing libraries for TCR beta were prepared with iRepertoire HTBI primers and Arm-PCR of CDR3 regions. Via MiXCR, TCRdb re-called the multiplex PCR reads, giving one row per CDR3 protein. The sample includes around 480,000 distinct CDR3 sequences, 15% to 20% of them seen just once. Sample time point: newly diagnosed GD, antithyroid drugs for less than 3 months. The TCR library was made from RNA that had been extracted from PBMCs in TRIzol. This sample also appeared in a second study, on T cells in Graves' hyperthyroidism and ophthalmopathy.

Sample: peripheral blood mononuclear cells (PBMCs), taken at new diagnosis, from a patient treated with antithyroid drugs. All receptors derive from a man in his forties with Graves disease.

This clonotype was seen only a few times. J is TRBJ1-1 and V is TRBV6-1; 8 nucleotides line up with TRBD1. The germline CDR1 and CDR2 sequences are MNHNS and SASEGT. J gave up 2 bases and V 9 bases, and 5 bases lay outside the gene matches. The CDR3 length is 13 residues. CDR3: CASRTGINTEAFF. CDR3 coding DNA: TGTGCCAGTCGGACAGGGATAAACACTGAAGCTTTCTTT.

This clonotype appeared many times. The J gene is TRBJ2-3, the V gene TRBV18; no firm D call. The CDR3 extends over 14 amino acids. Trimming took off 6 bases at V and 1 base at J, with 11 bases between the two ends. Per germline, CDR1 KGHSH and CDR2 LQKENI. The CDR3 sequence: CASSPSIRTDTQYF. CDR3 DNA sequence: TGTGCCAGCTCTCCAAGTATACGCACAGATACGCAGTATTTT.

The CDR3 bases are TGTGCCACCGGGAGCGGGACCACCACAGATACGCAGTATTTT. This sequence encodes CATGSGTTTDTQYF. The rearrangement uses TRBV7-9 and TRBJ2-3; TRBD2 aligns across 7 bases. This CDR3 spans 14 amino acids. Germline V gives CDR1 SEHNR, CDR2 FQNEAQ (reference sequence). The V gene end was trimmed by 10 bases and the J gene end by 2 bases; junction bases not matched to a gene: 9.

This clonotype showed up just a few times. J is TRBJ2-1 and V is TRBV6-1; 10 bases are shared with TRBD2. The V and J ends lost 9 bases and 12 bases, in that order; junction bases with no gene match: 17. There are 15 residues in the CDR3. Germline V gives CDR1 MNHNS, CDR2 SASEGT. DNA of the CDR3: TGTGCCAGTACAAGACTAGCGGGCGGCTGGGGGGGGCAGTTCTTC. It translates to CASTRLAGGWGGQFF.

The chain couples TRBV18 to TRBJ2-1, with D perhaps TRBD1 (6 bases). V was trimmed by 1 base and J by 16 bases, leaving 17 bases between them. Per germline, CDR1 KGHSH and CDR2 LQKENI. This CDR3 is 13 amino acids long. CDR3 bases: TGTGCCAGCTCACCACTCTCCGGACAGTTCACTTTCTTC. Translation: CASSPLSGQFTFF.

There are a few counts of this clonotype. The chain employs TRBV6-1 and TRBJ2-3; 13 nucleotides agree with TRBD2. The trim removed 5 bases at V and 2 bases at J, leaving 10 bases unmatched. This CDR3 is 18 amino acids long. From germline, CDR1 is MNHNS and CDR2 SASEGT. The CDR3 nucleotides are TGTGCCAGCAGTCGCTCGCGGACTAGCGGGAGACCCACAGATACGCAGTATTTT. This codes for CASSRSRTSGRPTDTQYF.

In this sample, this clonotype turned up many times. This chain uses TRBV7-2 with TRBJ2-2, with 12 nucleotides matching TRBD2. Germline assignment: CDR1 SGHTA and CDR2 FQGNSA. V gave up 5 bases and J gave up 6 bases; unmatched junction bases: 7. There are 16 residues in the CDR3. In nucleotides, the CDR3 is TGTGCCAGCAGCCTGACTAGCGGGAGAAGGTCCGGGGAGCTGTTTTTT. Its translation is CASSLTSGRRSGELFF.

This clonotype showed up many times. The rearrangement joins TRBV27 to TRBJ2-3; possibly TRBD1 or TRBD2 for D (6 bases each). With 2 bases removed from V and 5 bases from J, the gap between germline ends came to 20 bases. CDR1 is MNHEY, CDR2 SMNVEV, per germline (reference sequence). The CDR3 has 17 amino acids. CDR3 bases: TGTGCCAGCAGTTTAGGTGGGGTAGGGGGGAGCGTAGATACGCAGTATTTT. Translation: CASSLGGVGGSVDTQYF.

The gene calls are TRBV2 and TRBJ2-1; no clear D. Germline-derived CDR1 and CDR2 are SNHLY and FYNNEI. V was clipped by 2 bases and J by 4 bases, with 12 bases between them. The CDR3 runs to 15 residues. CDR3 amino acids: CASSEHSNDYNEQFF. The CDR3 region has the DNA TGTGCCAGCAGTGAACACAGCAACGATTACAATGAGCAGTTCTTC.

On this clonotype: At one boundary the junction diverges from the germline segment, which might be a read error. The V and J genes are TRBV4-1 and TRBJ1-6; tentative D call: TRBD1 (5 bases). This CDR3 has 16 amino acids. Germline lookup yields CDR1 MGHRA and CDR2 YSYEKL. CDR3 amino acids: CASSQGWGSYNSPLHF. In DNA form, the CDR3 reads TGCGCCAGCAGTCAAGGTTGGGGGTCCTATAATTCACCCCTCCACTTT.

The rearrangement joins TRBV5-1 to TRBJ2-7, with a weak D call TRBD1 (6 bases). V lost 2 bases, J lost 7 bases, and 19 bases lay in between. The germline CDR1 and CDR2 sequences are SGHRS and YFSETQ. The CDR3 is 15 amino acids. In nucleotides, the CDR3 is TGCGCCAGCAGCTTAAATGCAGGGGTTGAGGAGGAGCAGTACTTC. Its protein product is CASSLNAGVEEEQYF.

V usage is TRBV20-1 and J usage is TRBJ2-1, with TRBD2 matching 15 bases. J was trimmed by 3 bases and V by 4 bases; bases with no gene match: 7. CDR3 length: 17 amino acids. CDR1 is DFQATT, CDR2 SNEGSKA, per germline (reference sequence). The CDR3 region is CSAKGLAGGGGYNEQFF. As DNA, the CDR3 is TGCAGTGCTAAGGGACTAGCGGGAGGTGGGGGCTACAATGAGCAGTTCTTC.

This clonotype was observed at least ten times. J is TRBJ2-5 and V is TRBV28; 11 bases fit TRBD2. This CDR3 region has 15 residues. The V and J ends lost 1 base and 5 bases, in that order; junction bases with no gene match: 3. Germline V CDR1 and CDR2: MDHEN, SYDVKM. The CDR3 region has the DNA TGTGCCAGCAGTTTATTAGCGGGGGGGATGGAGACCCAGTACTTC. Translated, it gives CASSLLAGGMETQYF.

The sample holds many counts of this clonotype. V and J are TRBV28 and TRBJ1-2, with no clear D. CDR3 length equals 13 residues. Germline loops: CDR1 MDHEN, CDR2 SYDVKM. Trimming pared 1 base from V and 4 bases from J, leaving 7 bases between. The CDR3 coding sequence is TGTGCCAGCAGTTTATTGGCAGTCTATGGCTACACCTTC. Its protein is CASSLLAVYGYTF.

This clonotype was picked up a small number of times. V gene TRBV7-9 combines with J gene TRBJ1-1; 8 nucleotides line up with TRBD1. This CDR3 has 16 amino acids. V shed 4 bases and J 7 bases; nucleotides not matched to a gene: 14. Germline CDR1 reads SEHNR; CDR2 reads FQNEAQ (reference sequence). The CDR3 protein is CASSYNAGDRIGEAFF. CDR3 sequence (DNA): TGTGCCAGCAGCTACAACGCCGGGGACAGGATTGGTGAAGCTTTCTTT.

This clonotype was seen many times. The chain is built from TRBV28 and TRBJ2-1, with 12 bases fitting TRBD2. The germline V gene encodes CDR1 MDHEN and CDR2 SYDVKM. The CDR3 has 16 amino acids. The V gene end was trimmed by 7 bases and the J gene end by 4 bases; junction bases not matched to a gene: 8. The CDR3 region has the DNA TGTGCCAGCACCAGACTAGCGGGAGAGGGGTACAATGAGCAGTTCTTC. It specifies CASTRLAGEGYNEQFF.

This clonotype has a count of ten or more. Its ends do not fully match the called genes, so a read error is possible. This chain connects TRBV29-1 to TRBJ1-1; D possibly corresponds to TRBD1 (5 bases). The CDR3 spans 13 residues. The germline gives CDR1 SQVTM, CDR2 ANQGSEA. The CDR3 DNA is TGCAGCGCCGCGAGTAATAGGGGCACTGAAGCCTTCTTT. Its protein product is CSAASNRGTEAFF.

This clonotype came up many times. The chain combines TRBV3-1 with TRBJ2-1; the match to TRBD2 covers 7 bases. V trimming: 3 bases; J trimming: 6 bases; junction bases outside the gene matches: 5. Germline lookup yields CDR1 LGHDT and CDR2 YNNKEL (reference sequence). This CDR3 is built from 14 residues. CDR3 loop: CASSHPGGTNEQFF. The CDR3 DNA reads TGTGCCAGCAGCCACCCCGGGGGGACCAATGAGCAGTTCTTC.

Regarding this clonotype: A read error is the likely source, as a far larger clone sits one nucleotide away. This is likely a read error, given that the CDR3 carries no conserved phenylalanine or tryptophan at its end. No DNA is shown, since the ends of the CDR3 on it are uncertain; the CDR3 is the one TCRdb lists. The chain has TRBV7-9 and TRBJ2-3; the table's D call TRBD2 went unverified against the DNA. The CDR3 region is 13 residues in length, termini included. The germline V gene has CDR1 SEHNR and CDR2 FQNEAQ (reference sequence). The CDR3: CASSRGLPETQYS.